These 9 T cell receptor beta chains share one sample of origin, sequenced in a study of T cells expressing NK-cell markers. Following a re-call of the 5' RACE reads, TCRdb has one entry per CDR3 protein and lacks DNA. This sample's table has over 600 distinct CDR3 sequences. The sample taken for sequencing was blood T cells: a sorted CD56 or NKG2C T cell subset, CD4+ or CD8+ T cells, or bulk PBMC T cells (not recorded which). These receptor sequences come from a woman between 18 and 70 years old in good health.

This clonotype is medium-sized (0.01 to 0.1%) by frequency. The CDR3 protein is CASSLWRQETQYF. This sequence joins TRBV11-2 and TRBJ2-5. Germline V gene lookup returns CDR1 SGHAT and CDR2 FQNNGV. The CDR3 is made up of 13 amino acids.

Frequency places this clonotype as large (0.1 to 1%). The chain is built from TRBV6-2 or TRBV6-3 and TRBJ2-1; as DNA is missing, the TRBD1 call by TCRdb cannot be tested. Germline V CDR1 and CDR2: MNHEY, SVGEGT. This CDR3 has 15 amino acids. The CDR3 sequence is CASSRDTSSYNEQFF.

This clonotype is labeled medium-sized based on frequency. This chain's CDR3 is CASSQGLAGGLPTYEQYF. This rearrangement joins TRBV27 to TRBJ2-7; TCRdb names TRBD2, which stays unverified in the absence of DNA. Per germline, CDR1 MNHEY and CDR2 SMNVEV (reference sequence). This CDR3 contains 18 residues.

Considering frequency, this clonotype is large. V and J are TRBV6-4 and TRBJ2-6; TCRdb selects TRBD2, and the lack of DNA leaves this call unchecked. In germline, CDR1 is MRHNA, CDR2 SNTAGT. The CDR3 has 16 amino acids. The CDR3 reads CASSDSGGAGANVLTF.

Judged by frequency, this clonotype is medium-sized. The chain couples TRBV6-2 or TRBV6-3 to TRBJ2-5; lacking DNA, the TRBD1 call made by TCRdb goes unchecked. There are 13 residues in the CDR3. CDR1 MNHEY and CDR2 SVGEGT come from the germline V gene. The CDR3 spells CASSPPGSQTQYF.

CDR3 in amino acids: CASSLGGPNTEAFF. The rearrangement links TRBV11-3 to TRBJ1-1; TCRdb's D gene call, TRBD1, goes unchecked for lack of DNA. There are 14 residues in the CDR3. CDR1 is SGHNT and CDR2 is YENEEA in the germline V gene.

This clonotype is labeled medium-sized based on frequency. This chain joins TRBV6-2 or TRBV6-3 and TRBJ1-5; TCRdb calls TRBD1, which cannot be checked without DNA. The CDR3 consists of 15 residues. The germline gives CDR1 MNHEY, CDR2 SVGEGT. CDR3 residues: CASSWGSDLNQPQHF.

This rearrangement joins TRBV6-4 to TRBJ2-5; no DNA is available, so the TRBD1 call from TCRdb remains unchecked. The CDR3 totals 16 residues. The germline CDR1 and CDR2 sequences are MRHNA and SNTAGT. CDR3 sequence reads: CASSDSPGGGKETQYF.

The chain uses TRBV4-3 and TRBJ2-5; there is no DNA to check the TCRdb D call of TRBD2. This CDR3 contains 16 residues. The germline CDR1 and CDR2 sequences are LGHNA and YSLEER. The CDR3 spells CASSQGEGSGSETQYF.